This T cell receptor beta chain was sequenced for a study of beta chain features in type 1 diabetes (dated by TCRdb to between 2017 and 2018). Study-wide context: Mean age, gender distribution, total cell number and subset yield did not differ between patients and healthy donors. Across all samples, approximately 100 million sorted cells were examined, and cell number per subset correlated strongly with RNA yield. In the study, TCRB repertoires of sorted circulating CD4+ T cell subsets from recently diagnosed type 1 diabetes patients were compared with those of matched healthy donors. Naive and central memory subsets were obtained from all 30 or so donors, but regulatory and stem cell-like memory subsets were isolated from only 8 patients and roughly 8 healthy donors. Paper-wide results and their limitations: PCR may preferentially amplify shorter templates, but because patient and control samples were amplified and corrected together, any resulting skew would affect both groups equally. Because cDNA was sequenced instead of genomic DNA, highly expressing activated cells could be over-represented, though the groups showed no difference in activation or CD3 levels. A moderate but significant shortening of TCRB CDR3 length was observed in type 1 diabetes patients in all four CD4+ subsets. Naive, central memory and regulatory TCRB repertoires appeared to be more alike among patients than among healthy donors. Because the HLA sub-analyses included only small numbers of individuals, any influence of HLA type on TCRB rearrangement was left unresolved. At VDJ recombination sites, patients with type 1 diabetes made fewer insertions and deleted more nucleotides, a pattern implying thymic rearrangement abnormalities.

As for this clone: Its antigen target is currently unknown. No much larger clonotype is one base removed from it; base qualities were not supplied.

Its CDR3 holds 15 amino acids, cysteine through phenylalanine. The sequence is cut down to CDR3 DNA, 45 bases in frame from base 1. The germline V gene gives CDR1 as MNHEY and CDR2 as SVGAGI. Here V drops 6 bases and J drops 5 bases, and the junction holds 9 bases not matched to any gene. The High Capacity cDNA Reverse Transcription Kit was used to reverse transcribe all of the isolated RNA, meaning that expressed TCRB transcripts were what got sequenced. Deep immunoSEQ sequencing was applied to naive, central memory and regulatory T cell samples, giving an average of roughly 3.5 million total reads per sample. After sorted cells were lysed in RLT buffer, RNA was extracted with DNase-treated RNeasy Micro or Mini kits, with the choice depending on cell number. Each cell subset was processed separately to prevent cross-contamination, with patient and healthy donor samples processed together. The immunoSEQ multiplex PCR was used to amplify TCRB sequences from cDNA, yielding 87-bp fragments that span the CDR3 region. Sequencing of the amplicons was performed on the Illumina HiSeq platform. The authors' analysis ran thus. PCR bias was computationally corrected using synthetic template baselines, reads within Hamming distance 2 were collapsed, and singletons that could not be merged were discarded. Reads were aligned against IMGT so that V, D and J genes, CDR3 length and insertions or deletions at six rearrangement sites could be assigned. Within each subset, clonotype counts were normalized to sorted cell number, after which true diversity and Gini coefficients were computed with the tcR R package. The overlap coefficient, calculated on TCRB nucleotide sequences, was used to measure repertoire sharing. Out-of-frame TCRB sequences from naive cells were analyzed to stand in for the pre-selection repertoire. Sourced from immuneACCESS, this table was stored by TCRdb with only in-frame sequences that have V and J called. A share of the clones is absent; for the studies checked, an unresolved V gene accounts for under half, and the remainder has no known explanation. Clone size and V and J calls were adopted from that table, with D and trimming inferred from the DNA. This sample holds about 240,000 clones; 11% to 15% were observed only once. The leading ten clones occupy approximately 0.02% of the sample.

From each donor, a single peripheral blood sample of around 0.12 L on average was drawn into heparinised tubes. A BD FACSAria II was used to sort naive, central memory, regulatory and stem cell-like memory CD4+ T cells with a panel that included CD45RO, CCR7, CD25, CD127, CD95 and CD27. A purity above 95% was achieved for all sorted populations. PBMCs were isolated right away by Lymphoprep density gradient centrifugation and were stained directly, without culture. So that batch effects would be minimized, each experiment stained and sorted samples in pairs, pairing one healthy donor with one patient.

Specimen: naive CD4+ T cells from blood. The meaning of the sample's cell subset or site label: true naive CD4+ T cells. The sequence links TRBV6-5 to TRBJ2-3; 9 nucleotides in the junction match TRBD1. This TCR was recovered from a young man with type 1 diabetes. The CDR3 corresponds to CASRLQGAEIDTQYF. The bases are TGTGCCAGCAGACTACAGGGGGCTGAGATAGATACGCAGTATTTT.